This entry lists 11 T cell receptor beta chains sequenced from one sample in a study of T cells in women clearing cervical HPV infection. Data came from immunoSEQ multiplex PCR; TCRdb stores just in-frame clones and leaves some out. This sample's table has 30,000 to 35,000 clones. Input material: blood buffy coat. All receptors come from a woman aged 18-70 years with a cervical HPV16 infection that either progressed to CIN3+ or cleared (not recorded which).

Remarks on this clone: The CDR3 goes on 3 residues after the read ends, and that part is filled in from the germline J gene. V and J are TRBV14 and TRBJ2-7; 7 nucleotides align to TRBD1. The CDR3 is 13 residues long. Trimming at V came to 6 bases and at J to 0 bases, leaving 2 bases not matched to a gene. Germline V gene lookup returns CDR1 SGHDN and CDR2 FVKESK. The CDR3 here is CASRSGGSYEQYF. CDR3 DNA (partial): TGTGCCAGCAGATCAGGGGGCTCCTACGAG.

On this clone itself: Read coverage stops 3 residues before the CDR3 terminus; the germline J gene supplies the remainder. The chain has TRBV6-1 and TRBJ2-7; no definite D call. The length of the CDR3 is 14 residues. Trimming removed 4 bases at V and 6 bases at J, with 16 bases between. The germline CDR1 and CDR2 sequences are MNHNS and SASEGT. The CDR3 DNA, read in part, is TGTGCCAGCAGTGTGGGCCCTTCTAAGATCGAG. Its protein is CASSVGPSKIE. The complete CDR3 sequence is CASSVGPSKIEQYF.

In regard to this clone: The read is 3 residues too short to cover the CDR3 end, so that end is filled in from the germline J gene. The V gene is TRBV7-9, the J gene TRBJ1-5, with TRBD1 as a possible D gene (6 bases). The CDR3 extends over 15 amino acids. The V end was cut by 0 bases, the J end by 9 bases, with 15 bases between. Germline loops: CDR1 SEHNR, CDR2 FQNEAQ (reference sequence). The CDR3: CASSLAAGAPRPQHF. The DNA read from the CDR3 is TGTGCCAGCAGCTTAGCAGCGGGGGCCCCCAGGCCC.

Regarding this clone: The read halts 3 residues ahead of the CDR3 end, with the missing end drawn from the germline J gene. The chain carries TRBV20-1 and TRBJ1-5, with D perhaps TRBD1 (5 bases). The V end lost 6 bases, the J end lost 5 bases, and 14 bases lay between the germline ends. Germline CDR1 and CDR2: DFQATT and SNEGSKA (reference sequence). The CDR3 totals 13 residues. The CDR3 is CSAVTGAYQPQHF. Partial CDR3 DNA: TGCAGTGCCGTCACAGGAGCTTATCAGCCC.

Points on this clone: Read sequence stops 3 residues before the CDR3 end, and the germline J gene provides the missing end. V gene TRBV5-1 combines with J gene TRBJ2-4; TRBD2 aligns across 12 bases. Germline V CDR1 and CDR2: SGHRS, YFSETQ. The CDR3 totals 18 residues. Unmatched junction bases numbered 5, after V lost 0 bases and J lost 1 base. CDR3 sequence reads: CASSLGTSGVWAKNIQYF. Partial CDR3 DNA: TGCGCCAGCAGCTTGGGGACTAGCGGGGTTTGGGCCAAAAACATT.

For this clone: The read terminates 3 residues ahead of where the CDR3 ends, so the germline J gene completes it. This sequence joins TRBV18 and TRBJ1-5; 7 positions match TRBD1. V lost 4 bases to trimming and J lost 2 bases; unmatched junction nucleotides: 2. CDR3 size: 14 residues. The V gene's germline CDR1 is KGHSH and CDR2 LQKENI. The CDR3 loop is CASSRDRGNQPQHF. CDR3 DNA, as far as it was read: TGTGCCAGCTCACGTGACAGGGGCAATCAGCCC.

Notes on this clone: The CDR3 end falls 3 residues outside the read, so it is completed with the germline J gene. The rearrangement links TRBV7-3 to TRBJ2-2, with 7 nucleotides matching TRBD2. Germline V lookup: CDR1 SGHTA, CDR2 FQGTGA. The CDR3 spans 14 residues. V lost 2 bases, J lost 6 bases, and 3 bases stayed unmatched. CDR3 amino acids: CASSLLRGAGELFF. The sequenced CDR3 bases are TGTGCCAGCAGCTTACTCCGGGGGGCCGGGGAG. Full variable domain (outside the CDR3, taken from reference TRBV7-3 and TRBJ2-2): GAGVSQTPSNKVTEKGKYVELRCDPISGHTALYWYRQSLGQGPEFLIYFQGTGAADDSGLPNDRFFAVRPEGSVSTLKIQRTERGDSAVYLCASSLLRGAGELFFGEGSRLTVL.

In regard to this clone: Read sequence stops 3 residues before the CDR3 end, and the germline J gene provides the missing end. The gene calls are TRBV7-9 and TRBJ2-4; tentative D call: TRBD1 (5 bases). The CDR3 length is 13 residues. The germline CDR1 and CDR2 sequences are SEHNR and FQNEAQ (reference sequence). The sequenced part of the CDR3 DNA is TGTGCCAGCAGCCCCCAGGGTTTGCATGGT. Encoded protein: CASSPQGLHG. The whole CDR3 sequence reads CASSPQGLHGQYF.

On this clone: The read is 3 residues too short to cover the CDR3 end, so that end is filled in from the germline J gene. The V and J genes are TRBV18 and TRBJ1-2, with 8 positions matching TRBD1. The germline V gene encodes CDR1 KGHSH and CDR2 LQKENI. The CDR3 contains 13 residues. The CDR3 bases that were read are TGTGCCAGCTCATCGGGACAGGCCTACGAC. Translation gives CASSSGQAYD. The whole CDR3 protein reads CASSSGQAYDYTF.

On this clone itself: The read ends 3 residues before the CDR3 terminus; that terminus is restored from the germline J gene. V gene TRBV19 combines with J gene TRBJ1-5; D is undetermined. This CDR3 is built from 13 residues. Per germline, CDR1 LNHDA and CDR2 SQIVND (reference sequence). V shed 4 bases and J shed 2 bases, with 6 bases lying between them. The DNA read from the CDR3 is TGTGCCAGTAGTACAGGAGGCAATCAGCCC. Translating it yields CASSTGGNQP. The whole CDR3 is CASSTGGNQPQHF.

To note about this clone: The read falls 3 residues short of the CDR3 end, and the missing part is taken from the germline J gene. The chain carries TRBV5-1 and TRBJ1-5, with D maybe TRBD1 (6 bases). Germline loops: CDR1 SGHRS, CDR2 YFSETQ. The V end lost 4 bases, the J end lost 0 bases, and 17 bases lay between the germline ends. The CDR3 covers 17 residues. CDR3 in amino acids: CASSRPYRQDSNQPQHF. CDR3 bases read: TGCGCCAGCAGCCGCCCTTACAGACAGGATAGCAATCAGCCC.